These T cell receptor beta chains were read from a single sample in a study of blood T cell repertoires in COVID-19. Using immunoSEQ multiplex PCR, the repertoire was profiled, and TCRdb retains in-frame clones only, with some absent. The sample consists of roughly 100,000 clones, over 65% of them appearing once. Sequencing was performed on peripheral blood. Receptors originate from a human donor in a cohort sampled during active COVID-19. CDR3s include the opening cysteine and the closing phenylalanine or tryptophan. The D gene is left open where the match is weak. The listing skips clone size in some rows; elsewhere it reads once, few, many or a size class.

d_call	clone_size	v_call	cdr3_length	j_call	cdr3_aa	cdr3_nt
.	.	TRBV7-8	11	TRBJ1-2	CASSPSYGYTF	TGTGCCAGCAGCCCATCCTATGGCTACACCTTC
.	.	TRBV6-1	16	TRBJ1-4	CASSEVRGGTNEKLFF	TGTGCCAGCAGTGAAGTCAGGGGTGGAACTAATGAAAAACTGTTTTTT
.	once	TRBV6-4	15	TRBJ1-2	CASKLGPGPNYGYTF	TGTGCCAGCAAACTAGGACCAGGCCCAAACTATGGCTACACCTTC
TRBD2	.	TRBV28	14	TRBJ2-7	CASRREGLGYEQYF	TGTGCCAGCAGACGAGAAGGACTAGGCTACGAGCAGTACTTC
.	.	TRBV7-9	12	TRBJ2-5	CASSQEGETQYF	TGTGCCAGCAGCCAGGAGGGGGAGACCCAGTACTTC
.	once	TRBV18	16	TRBJ2-2	CASSTSGLASTGELFF	TGTGCCAGCTCAACATCAGGGTTGGCGAGCACCGGGGAGCTGTTTTTT
TRBD1	.	TRBV28	15	TRBJ1-6	CASSSYYRGNSPLHF	TGTGCCAGCAGTTCGTACTACAGGGGTAATTCACCCCTCCACTTT
TRBD1	.	TRBV19	15	TRBJ1-6	CASSLDRGVRSPLHF	TGTGCCAGTAGTTTGGACAGGGGTGTAAGGTCACCCCTCCACTTT
TRBD1	.	TRBV5-6	15	TRBJ1-1	CASSPETGLNTEAFF	TGTGCCAGCAGCCCGGAGACAGGGTTGAACACTGAAGCTTTCTTT
TRBD1	.	TRBV9	16	TRBJ2-5	CASSSGTANRGETQYF	TGTGCCAGCAGCTCAGGGACTGCGAACAGGGGGGAGACCCAGTACTTC
.	.	TRBV2	15	TRBJ2-1	CASRDSLSSYNEQFF	TGTGCCAGCAGGGACAGTTTGAGCTCCTACAATGAGCAGTTCTTC
.	.	TRBV6-5	14	TRBJ2-3	CASRKGLSTDTQYF	TGTGCCAGCAGAAAAGGACTGTCCACAGATACGCAGTATTTT
.	.	TRBV4-3	16	TRBJ2-3	CASSQEFGWGTDTQYF	TGCGCCAGCAGCCAAGAGTTCGGGTGGGGCACAGATACGCAGTATTTT
.	few	TRBV2	14	TRBJ1-1	CASSATDSDTEAFF	TGTGCCAGCAGTGCCACGGACAGCGACACTGAAGCTTTCTTT
.	.	TRBV2	14	TRBJ1-4	CASQRERSNEKLFF	TGTGCCAGCCAGAGGGAACGGAGTAATGAAAAACTGTTTTTT
TRBD2	.	TRBV27	12	TRBJ2-7	CASSGTGRREYF	TGTGCCAGCAGTGGCACCGGGAGGCGGGAGTACTTC
.	.	TRBV11-3	13	TRBJ1-1	CASSLELGTEAFF	TGTGCCAGCAGCTTAGAACTAGGGACTGAAGCTTTCTTT
.	.	TRBV18	13	TRBJ1-1	CASSPPSYTEAFF	TGTGCCAGCTCACCTCCGAGCTACACTGAAGCTTTCTTT
TRBD1	.	TRBV6-5	13	TRBJ2-1	CASGTGRHNEQFF	TGTGCCAGCGGGACAGGGCGACACAATGAGCAGTTCTTC
TRBD1	.	TRBV5-1	18	TRBJ1-3	CASSLFADQGALGNTIYF	TGCGCCAGCAGCTTATTTGCAGATCAGGGGGCTCTGGGAAACACCATATATTTT
TRBD2	.	TRBV10-3	13	TRBJ2-1	CAISRGEGGEQFF	TGTGCCATCTCCCGAGGGGAGGGAGGAGAGCAGTTCTTC
.	.	TRBV11-2	14	TRBJ2-1	CASSLSLYHNEQFF	TGTGCCAGCAGCTTAAGCTTGTACCACAATGAGCAGTTCTTC
TRBD1	.	TRBV20-1	13	TRBJ2-5	CSASETGKETQYF	TGCAGTGCTAGTGAGACAGGGAAAGAGACCCAGTACTTC
TRBD1	.	TRBV3-1/TRBV3-2	15	TRBJ1-6	CASSQGQGAVSPLHF	TGTGCCAGCAGCCAAGGACAGGGGGCGGTTTCACCCCTCCACTTT
TRBD1	once	TRBV6-5	15	TRBJ2-7	CASSSTLTGGWEQYF	TGTGCCAGCAGTTCTACCCTGACAGGGGGATGGGAGCAGTACTTC
TRBD1	.	TRBV18	15	TRBJ2-7	CASSPGTGGSYEQYF	TGTGCCAGCTCACCGGGGACAGGGGGTTCCTACGAGCAGTACTTC
.	.	TRBV7-6	15	TRBJ2-2	CASSLGASWPGELFF	TGTGCCAGCAGCTTAGGGGCTAGCTGGCCCGGGGAGCTGTTTTTT